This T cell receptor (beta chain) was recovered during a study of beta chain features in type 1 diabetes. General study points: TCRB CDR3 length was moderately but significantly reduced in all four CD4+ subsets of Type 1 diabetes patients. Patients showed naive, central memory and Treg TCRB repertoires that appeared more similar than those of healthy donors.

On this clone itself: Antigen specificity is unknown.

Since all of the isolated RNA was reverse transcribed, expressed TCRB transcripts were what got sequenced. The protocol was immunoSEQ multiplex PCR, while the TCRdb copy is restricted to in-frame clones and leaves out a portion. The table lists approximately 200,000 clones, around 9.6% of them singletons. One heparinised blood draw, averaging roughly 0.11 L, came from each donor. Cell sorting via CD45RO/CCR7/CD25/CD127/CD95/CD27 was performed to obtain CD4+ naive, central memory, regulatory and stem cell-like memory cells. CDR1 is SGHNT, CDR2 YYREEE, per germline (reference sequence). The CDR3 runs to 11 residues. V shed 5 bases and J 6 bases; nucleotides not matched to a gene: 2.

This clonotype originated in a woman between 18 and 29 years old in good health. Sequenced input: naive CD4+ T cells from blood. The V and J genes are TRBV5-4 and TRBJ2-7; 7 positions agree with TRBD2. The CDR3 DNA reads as TGTGCCAGCAGGGGGGGGACCGAGCAGTACTTC. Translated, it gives CASRGGTEQYF.